Listed below are T cell receptor beta chains from one sample, sequenced in a study of T-cell memory formation after mild COVID-19. TCRdb reprocessed the 5' RACE reads with MiXCR, giving one entry per CDR3 protein. The table includes about 400,000 distinct CDR3 sequences, about 20% detected once. What was sequenced was PBMCs or a T cell subset sorted from them (not recorded which). These receptors came from a man aged 18-30 years who had mild COVID-19 (a few samples of this study predate the infection). Cell type and time point are not known. The CDR3 runs from the conserved cysteine through the conserved F or W. A D gene is named only where the DNA matches it firmly. The listing skips clone size in some rows; elsewhere it reads once, few, many or a size class.

abundance	v_gene	d_gene	j_gene	CDR3nt	CDR3aa
.	TRBV28	.	TRBJ2-5	TGTGCCAGCAGTTTAGGCGGTGACCAGTACTTC	CASSLGGDQYF
few	TRBV5-1	TRBD1	TRBJ1-5	TGCGCCATTCCCAAGAGGACAGGCGGGGTCCCTTTAAATCAGCCCCAGCATTTT	CAIPKRTGGVPLNQPQHF
few	TRBV11-2	TRBD1	TRBJ2-3	TGTGCCAGCACCGGGGACAGCCTAAGCACAGATACGCAGTATTTT	CASTGDSLSTDTQYF
once	TRBV30	.	TRBJ1-1	TGTGCCTGGAGTGTTACAGGGTACGCTGAAGCTTTCTTT	CAWSVTGYAEAFF
.	TRBV18	TRBD1	TRBJ1-2	TGTGCCAGCTCACCACCAAGCACAGGGGTGAACTATGGCTACACCTTC	CASSPPSTGVNYGYTF
many	TRBV7-2	.	TRBJ1-3	TGTGCCAGCAGCTTCCAGGGGACATCTGGAAACACCATATATTTT	CASSFQGTSGNTIYF
.	TRBV4-3	TRBD2	TRBJ2-7	TGCGCCAGCAGTGAGAATCTAGCGGGGGTCTCTTACGAGCAGTACTTC	CASSENLAGVSYEQYF
few	TRBV7-9	TRBD1	TRBJ1-1	TGTGCCAGCCGGACAGGGGTAACTGAAGCTTTCTTT	CASRTGVTEAFF
.	TRBV18	.	TRBJ2-5	TGTGCCAGCTCACTAAAGTACCAAGAGACCCAGTACTTC	CASSLKYQETQYF
.	TRBV29-1	.	TRBJ2-5	TGCAGCGTTGAATTTGGGGGCCAGGAGACCCAGTACTTC	CSVEFGGQETQYF
.	TRBV5-4	TRBD2	TRBJ2-5	TGTGCCAGCAGCTTGAGAGGCGGGGGAGAGACCCAGTACTTC	CASSLRGGGETQYF
.	TRBV10-3	TRBD1	TRBJ2-5	TGTGCCATCAGAGGACAGGGGGCGTTTGTAGGGGAGACCCAGTACTTC	CAIRGQGAFVGETQYF
.	TRBV18	.	TRBJ2-5	TGTGCCAGCTCACCCGACCAGCTTCAAGAGACCCAGTACTTC	CASSPDQLQETQYF
.	TRBV5-1	TRBD1	TRBJ1-2	TGCTCCAGCAGCTTGGAAGGGGGCGCAGCCTATGGCTACACCTTC	CSSSLEGGAAYGYTF
few	TRBV20-1	.	TRBJ2-7	TGCAGTGCCAGAAGGGGGGCAGGGTCCTACGAGCAGTACTTC	CSARRGAGSYEQYF
few	TRBV7-9	TRBD1	TRBJ1-1	TGTGCCAGCAGCTTAGGGTGGGACAGGGACATGAACACTGAAGCTTTCTTT	CASSLGWDRDMNTEAFF
few	TRBV5-1	.	TRBJ1-4	TGCGCCAGCAGCTTGGCGCGGGCAGGAGGTAATGAAAAACTGTTTTTT	CASSLARAGGNEKLFF
few	TRBV4-3	.	TRBJ1-5	TGCGCCAGCAGCCTTGGAATTAGCAATCAGCCCCAGCATTTT	CASSLGISNQPQHF
few	TRBV12-3/TRBV12-4	.	TRBJ2-7	TGTGCCAGCGCCCCTTCGACAGATAACGAGCAGTACTTC	CASAPSTDNEQYF
few	TRBV5-1	TRBD2	TRBJ2-2	TGCGCCAGCAGGGCGCTAGCGGGGGGTTCGACCGGGGAGCTGTTTTTT	CASRALAGGSTGELFF
few	TRBV7-2	.	TRBJ2-7	TGTGCCAGCAGCGATAGTCCGGGCACCTACGAGCAGTACTTC	CASSDSPGTYEQYF
few	TRBV2	TRBD1	TRBJ2-2	TGTGCCAGCAGGGTTGCAGGGGGCGGCGGGGAGCTGTTTTTT	CASRVAGGGGELFF
.	TRBV10-2	.	TRBJ2-3	TGCGCCAGCGAGTCGGGGAGCACAGATACGCAGTATTTT	CASESGSTDTQYF
.	TRBV7-6	TRBD1	TRBJ2-2	TGTGCCAGCAGCCTAACAGGGGGGCAGTCAGACGGGGAGCTGTTTTTT	CASSLTGGQSDGELFF
.	TRBV7-9	.	TRBJ1-5	TGTGCCAGCAGCATGACGGGGGCTCAGCCCCAGCATTTT	CASSMTGAQPQHF
few	TRBV4-1	.	TRBJ2-6	TGCGCCAGCAGCCCGGGCCAGGGGAGATCAGGGGCCAACGTCCTGACTTTC	CASSPGQGRSGANVLTF
few	TRBV7-3	TRBD2	TRBJ2-3	TGTGCCAGCAGTGCACTAGCGGGGTACACAGATACGCAGTATTTT	CASSALAGYTDTQYF
many	TRBV21-1	.	TRBJ1-2	TGTGCCAGCAGCACAAACTCCGGGACAGTCTATGGCTACACCTTC	CASSTNSGTVYGYTF
few	TRBV7-7	.	TRBJ2-7	TGTGCCAGCAGCCCCCAGGAGGGAACCTACGAGCAGTACTTC	CASSPQEGTYEQYF
.	TRBV6-2/TRBV6-3	TRBD2	TRBJ2-7	TGTGCCAGCAGTTACGTGCTAGCGGTAACCTACGAGCAGTACTTC	CASSYVLAVTYEQYF
few	TRBV6-1	.	TRBJ1-5	TGTGCCACCGGACAGCCTTATCAGCCCCAGCATTTT	CATGQPYQPQHF
.	TRBV6-2/TRBV6-3	TRBD1	TRBJ1-1	TGTGCCAGCAGGGACGACAGGGGGCATGGCACTGAAGCTTTCTTT	CASRDDRGHGTEAFF
few	TRBV6-5	TRBD1	TRBJ2-1	TGTGCCAGCAGTTTCCTAGACAGGGCCCACAATGAGCAGTTCTTC	CASSFLDRAHNEQFF
.	TRBV11-1	.	TRBJ2-7	TGTGCCAGCAGCTTCCCGGCGGGGGCCTTAGTGGAGCAGTACTTC	CASSFPAGALVEQYF
.	TRBV29-1	.	TRBJ2-5	TGCAGCGTTGGGGGAGGAGAGAAAGAGACCCAGTACTTC	CSVGGGEKETQYF
few	TRBV29-1	TRBD2	TRBJ2-5	TGCAGCGTTGTTAATAGCGGGGGCCTCCAAGAGACCCAGTACTTC	CSVVNSGGLQETQYF